A selection of T cell receptor beta chains follows, all from one sample in a study of beta chain features in type 1 diabetes. Clones were read by immunoSEQ multiplex PCR, and TCRdb kept only the in-frame ones, dropping some. The table records 680,000 or so clones, 15% to 18% of them present only once. The source material was naive CD4+ T cells from blood. These receptors came from a man between 18 and 35 years old in good health. CDR3s include the opening cysteine and the closing phenylalanine or tryptophan. Each record gives: J gene, D gene, V gene, clone size, CDR3 DNA, CDR3 protein. D genes are given only for firm matches. Some rows have no size entry. The others give once, few or many, or a class for an expanded clone.

j_gene: TRBJ1-2
d_gene: NA
v_gene: TRBV19
abundance: few
CDR3nt: TGTGCCAGTAGTATACCGGGATTCGGGGGAAGATATGGCTACACCTTC
CDR3aa: CASSIPGFGGRYGYTF

j_gene: TRBJ2-7
d_gene: TRBD1
v_gene: TRBV7-2
abundance: few
CDR3nt: TGTGCCAGCAGCTTAGGGGGACAGGTCACCTACGAGCAGTACTTC
CDR3aa: CASSLGGQVTYEQYF

j_gene: TRBJ1-1
d_gene: NA
v_gene: TRBV30
abundance: few
CDR3nt: TGTGCCTGGAGTGGTAGGGCACCTCGGGGGGCTTTCTTT
CDR3aa: CAWSGRAPRGAFF

j_gene: TRBJ2-1
d_gene: NA
v_gene: TRBV29-1
abundance: few
CDR3nt: TGCAGCGTTGAACTGAGTCGCTATGAGCAGTTCTTC
CDR3aa: CSVELSRYEQFF

j_gene: TRBJ2-5
d_gene: NA
v_gene: TRBV25-1
abundance: NA
CDR3nt: TGTGCCAGCAGTCACCGGGACCCGGTGCAAGAGACCCAGTACTTC
CDR3aa: CASSHRDPVQETQYF

j_gene: TRBJ1-1
d_gene: NA
v_gene: TRBV7-3
abundance: NA
CDR3nt: TGTGCCAGCAGCCTCGGCTGGAGGGCTGAAGCTTTCTTT
CDR3aa: CASSLGWRAEAFF

j_gene: TRBJ2-1
d_gene: NA
v_gene: TRBV2
abundance: few
CDR3nt: TGTGCCAGCACCCCACAGGCATTCTACCACAATGAGCAGTTCTTC
CDR3aa: CASTPQAFYHNEQFF

j_gene: TRBJ1-1
d_gene: NA
v_gene: TRBV7-2
abundance: NA
CDR3nt: TGTGCCAGCAGCTTAGGAATTCAGATGAACACTGAAGCTTTCTTT
CDR3aa: CASSLGIQMNTEAFF

j_gene: TRBJ2-3
d_gene: TRBD2
v_gene: TRBV5-4
abundance: few
CDR3nt: TGTGCCAGCAGCCGACTAGCGGGAGTTGGGGCGGATCGAGATACGCAGTATTTT
CDR3aa: CASSRLAGVGADRDTQYF

j_gene: TRBJ2-7
d_gene: TRBD1
v_gene: TRBV19
abundance: NA
CDR3nt: TGTGCCAGTAGGAAGACAGGGGACTCCTACGAGCAGTACTTC
CDR3aa: CASRKTGDSYEQYF

j_gene: TRBJ1-5
d_gene: NA
v_gene: TRBV7-2
abundance: few
CDR3nt: TGTGCCAGCAGCTTGGTTCGGAACAATCAGCCCCAGCATTTT
CDR3aa: CASSLVRNNQPQHF

j_gene: TRBJ2-5
d_gene: TRBD2
v_gene: TRBV4-2
abundance: NA
CDR3nt: TGTGCCAGCAGCCAAGGTTCTAGCGGCCGCCGAAGCGGGGCCCAGTACTTC
CDR3aa: CASSQGSSGRRSGAQYF

j_gene: TRBJ2-7
d_gene: NA
v_gene: TRBV5-1
abundance: NA
CDR3nt: TGCGCCAGCAGCTTGCCAGGGAGCTCCTACGAGCAGTACTTC
CDR3aa: CASSLPGSSYEQYF

j_gene: TRBJ2-4
d_gene: TRBD1
v_gene: TRBV2
abundance: NA
CDR3nt: TGTGCCAGCAGTGGGCGACAGGGGAAAGCCAAAAACATTCAGTACTTC
CDR3aa: CASSGRQGKAKNIQYF

j_gene: TRBJ2-7
d_gene: TRBD2
v_gene: TRBV27
abundance: few
CDR3nt: TGTGCCAGCAGTCCCAGACGGGGGGGGCCTGGGGGCGAGCAGTACTTC
CDR3aa: CASSPRRGGPGGEQYF

j_gene: TRBJ2-3
d_gene: NA
v_gene: TRBV10-3
abundance: NA
CDR3nt: TGTGCCATCAGTGAAGGGCGGAGCACAGATACGCAGTATTTT
CDR3aa: CAISEGRSTDTQYF

j_gene: TRBJ2-7
d_gene: NA
v_gene: TRBV9
abundance: few
CDR3nt: TGTGCCAGCAGCGTGGGGGGCGGCAGCCATGCCCCTCTCGAGCAGTACTTC
CDR3aa: CASSVGGGSHAPLEQYF

j_gene: TRBJ2-7
d_gene: NA
v_gene: TRBV15
abundance: NA
CDR3nt: TGTGCCACCAGCAGAGAGGGTACCCACGAGCAGTACTTC
CDR3aa: CATSREGTHEQYF

j_gene: TRBJ1-5
d_gene: TRBD1
v_gene: TRBV7-2
abundance: NA
CDR3nt: TGTGCCAGCAGCTTAGCCGGACAGGGGAGCAATCAGCCCCAGCATTTT
CDR3aa: CASSLAGQGSNQPQHF

j_gene: TRBJ2-3
d_gene: NA
v_gene: TRBV27
abundance: NA
CDR3nt: TGTGCCAGCAACCCCAGAAGCACAGATACGCAGTATTTT
CDR3aa: CASNPRSTDTQYF

j_gene: TRBJ2-5
d_gene: NA
v_gene: TRBV6-6
abundance: NA
CDR3nt: TGTGCCAGCAGTTATGGCGCTTTGGGAACACAAGAGACCCAGTACTTC
CDR3aa: CASSYGALGTQETQYF

j_gene: TRBJ2-5
d_gene: NA
v_gene: TRBV7-8
abundance: NA
CDR3nt: TGTGCCAGCAGCTTAGTATGGTGGGACAGCGGGTCAGAGACCCAGTACTTC
CDR3aa: CASSLVWWDSGSETQYF

j_gene: TRBJ1-5
d_gene: NA
v_gene: TRBV19
abundance: NA
CDR3nt: TGTGCCAGTAGTATCCGACAGCCCCCCCAGCATTTT
CDR3aa: CASSIRQPPQHF

j_gene: TRBJ2-3
d_gene: NA
v_gene: TRBV19
abundance: NA
CDR3nt: TGTGCCAGTAGTAACCCAGGGGGCACAGATACGCAGTATTTT
CDR3aa: CASSNPGGTDTQYF

j_gene: TRBJ2-7
d_gene: NA
v_gene: TRBV7-2
abundance: NA
CDR3nt: TGTGCCAGCAGCCCTAGGACGGGGCGCGAGCAGTACTTC
CDR3aa: CASSPRTGREQYF

j_gene: TRBJ2-1
d_gene: NA
v_gene: TRBV7-2
abundance: many
CDR3nt: TGTGCCAGCAGCGTAACCAATGAGCAGTTCTTC
CDR3aa: CASSVTNEQFF

j_gene: TRBJ2-1
d_gene: NA
v_gene: TRBV25-1
abundance: NA
CDR3nt: TGTGCCAGCAGGACTATGGGTGGTGAGCAGTTCTTC
CDR3aa: CASRTMGGEQFF

j_gene: TRBJ2-5
d_gene: TRBD1
v_gene: TRBV5-1
abundance: NA
CDR3nt: TGCGCCAGCAAAAGACAGGGGGCGTTCCAAGAGACCCAGTACTTC
CDR3aa: CASKRQGAFQETQYF